This TCR beta chain was captured by sequencing in a study of T cell responses to AZD1222 COVID-19 vaccine. Study results and limitations: Donors skewed white British and female; clonal diversity was possibly underestimated.

The protocol was immunoSEQ multiplex PCR, while the TCRdb copy is restricted to in-frame clones and leaves out a portion. The sample gives about 59,000 clones, roughly nine tenths of which show up once; roughly 6.1% is in the top ten. The germline gives CDR1 DFQATT, CDR2 SNEGSKA (reference sequence). The ends were cut back, 3 bases at V and 3 bases at J, with 17 bases in the middle. This CDR3 has 16 amino acids. As concerns this clone: Antigen: not known.

The sequences come from peripheral blood, collected 28 days after the second AZD1222 dose. The TCR comes from an adult who received the AZD1222 COVID-19 vaccine. The chain carries TRBV20-1 and TRBJ2-2, with a possible D match to TRBD1 (5 bases). The CDR3 nucleotides are TGCAGTGCTAGTAACTCAATTAGGGGTTACACCGGGGAGCTGTTTTTT. As protein: CSASNSIRGYTGELFF.